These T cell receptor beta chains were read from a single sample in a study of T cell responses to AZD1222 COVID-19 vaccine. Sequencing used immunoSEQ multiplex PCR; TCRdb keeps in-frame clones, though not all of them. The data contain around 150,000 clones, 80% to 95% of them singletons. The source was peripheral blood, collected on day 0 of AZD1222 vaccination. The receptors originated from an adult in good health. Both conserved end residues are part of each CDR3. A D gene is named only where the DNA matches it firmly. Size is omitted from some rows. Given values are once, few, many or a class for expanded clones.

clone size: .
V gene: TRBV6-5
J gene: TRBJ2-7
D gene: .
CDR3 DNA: TGTGCCAGCAGCTGGGGTAAATACGAGCAGTACTTC
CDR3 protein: CASSWGKYEQYF

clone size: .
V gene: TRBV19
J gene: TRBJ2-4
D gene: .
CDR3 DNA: TGTGCCAGTAGAGACAGTATAGCCAAAAACATTCAGTACTTC
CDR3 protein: CASRDSIAKNIQYF

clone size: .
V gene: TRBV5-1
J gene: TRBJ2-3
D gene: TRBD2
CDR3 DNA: TGCGCCAGCAGCTCCGGGACTAGCGATGCGGCAGATACGCAGTATTTT
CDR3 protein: CASSSGTSDAADTQYF

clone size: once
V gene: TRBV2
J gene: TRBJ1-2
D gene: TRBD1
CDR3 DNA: TGTGCCAGCAGTGCGACAGGGGATGGCTACACCTTC
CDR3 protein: CASSATGDGYTF

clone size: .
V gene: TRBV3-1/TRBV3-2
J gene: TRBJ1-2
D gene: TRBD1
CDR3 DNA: TGTGCCAGCAGCCAAGGGGACAGTCAGGGTAATGGCTACACCTTC
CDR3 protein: CASSQGDSQGNGYTF

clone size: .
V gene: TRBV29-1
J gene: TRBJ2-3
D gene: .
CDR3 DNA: TGCAGCGTTGGGGGCACCGTTACAGATACGCAGTATTTT
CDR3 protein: CSVGGTVTDTQYF

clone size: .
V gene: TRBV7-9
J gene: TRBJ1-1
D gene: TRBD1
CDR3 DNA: TGTGCCAGCAGCTTACAGGGGGTTGGCACTGAAGCTTTCTTT
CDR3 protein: CASSLQGVGTEAFF

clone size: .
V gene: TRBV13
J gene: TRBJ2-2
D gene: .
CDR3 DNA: TGTGCCAGCAGCTTAGATGCCCCCAGAGGGACCGGGGAGCTGTTTTTT
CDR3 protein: CASSLDAPRGTGELFF

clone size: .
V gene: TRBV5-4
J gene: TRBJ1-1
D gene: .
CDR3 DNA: TGTGCCAGCGGGACCGCGGGACTGGCCGCTTTCTTT
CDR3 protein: CASGTAGLAAFF

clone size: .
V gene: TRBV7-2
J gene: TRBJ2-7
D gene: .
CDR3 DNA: TGTGCCAGCAGCTTAGGGTCTCCACAGGGTTCCCTACCCTACGAGCAGTACTTC
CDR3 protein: CASSLGSPQGSLPYEQYF

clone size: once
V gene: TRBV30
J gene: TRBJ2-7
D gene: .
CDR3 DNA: TGTGCCTGGAGTGTGCAGGGCTACGAGCAGTACTTC
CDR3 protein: CAWSVQGYEQYF

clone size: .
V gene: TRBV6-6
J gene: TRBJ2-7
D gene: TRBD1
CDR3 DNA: TGTGCCAGCAGTTTCCGGGACAGGGGGTACGAGCAGTACTTC
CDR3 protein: CASSFRDRGYEQYF

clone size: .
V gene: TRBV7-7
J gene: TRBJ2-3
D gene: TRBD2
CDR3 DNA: TGTGCCAGCAGCCGCGGGGGATCTCTCCCCTTTGATACGCAGTATTTT
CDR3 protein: CASSRGGSLPFDTQYF

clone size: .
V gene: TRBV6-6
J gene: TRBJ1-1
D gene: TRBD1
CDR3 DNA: TGTGCCAGCAGTGAGTCGACAGGGATGAACACTGAAGCTTTCTTT
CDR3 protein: CASSESTGMNTEAFF

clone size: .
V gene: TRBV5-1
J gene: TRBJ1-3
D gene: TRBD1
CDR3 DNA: TGCGCCAGCAGCCCCCCGCGAAGGGGGCAGGAAAACACCATATATTTT
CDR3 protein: CASSPPRRGQENTIYF

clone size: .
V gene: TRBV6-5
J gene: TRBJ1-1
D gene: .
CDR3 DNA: TGTGCCAGCAGTTACTCGGGGGGAACTGAAGCTTTCTTT
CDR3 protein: CASSYSGGTEAFF